These 30 T cell receptor beta chains originate from one sample sequenced in a study of control samples from healthy donors and cancer patients. Generated by immunoSEQ multiplex PCR, the TCRdb table keeps only in-frame clones and is missing some. The sample has around 100,000 clones; 80% to 90% are singletons. What was sequenced was blood. The receptors originated from a man aged 25-45 years in good health.

This chain connects TRBV3-1 (or the pseudogene TRBV3-2) to TRBJ2-2; D could derive from TRBD1 or TRBD2 (5 bases each). Deletions cut 8 bases from V and 7 bases from J, with 23 bases between. The CDR3 covers 16 residues. Germline CDR1 is LGHDT and CDR2 is YNNKEL (reference sequence). In nucleotides, the CDR3 is TGTGCCAGCGCACGGTCCGGGGCCGGAAGGAACGGGGAGCTGTTTTTT. Residues: CASARSGAGRNGELFF.

This clone was seen a handful of times. The V and J genes are TRBV19 and TRBJ1-5; possible D gene TRBD1, 6 bases. Trimming removed 4 bases at V and 0 bases at J, with 16 bases between. This CDR3 contains 17 residues. CDR1 LNHDA and CDR2 SQIVND come from the germline V gene (reference sequence). CDR3 region: CASSSTQGLHSNQPQHF. The CDR3 DNA sequence: TGTGCCAGTAGTAGCACACAGGGTCTCCATAGCAATCAGCCCCAGCATTTT.

On this clone itself: Other nucleotide sequences in the sample specify the same CDR3. V gene TRBV4-3 combines with J gene TRBJ2-5, with D maybe TRBD2 (9 bases). V was shortened by 1 base and J by 2 bases, with 32 bases between the two germline ends. CDR3 length: 22 residues. The germline V gene encodes CDR1 LGHNA and CDR2 YSLEER. This CDR3 reads CASSQAPTTGGFAGGGQETQYF. CDR3 bases: TGCGCCAGCAGCCAAGCGCCAACCACAGGGGGGTTTGCGGGAGGGGGTCAAGAGACCCAGTACTTC.

The chain employs TRBV28 and TRBJ2-5; TRBD1 agrees at 10 bases. CDR3 length: 16 residues. Germline V gene lookup returns CDR1 MDHEN and CDR2 SYDVKM. V shed 7 bases and J 2 bases; nucleotides not matched to a gene: 10. CDR3 residues: CASMGRTGGIQETQYF. CDR3 in DNA: TGTGCCAGCATGGGCCGGACAGGGGGAATTCAAGAGACCCAGTACTTC.

This clone came up a few times. V usage is TRBV7-3 and J usage is TRBJ1-1; D unresolved. The CDR3 length is 13 residues. Germline CDR1 is SGHTA and CDR2 is FQGTGA. The germline V and J ends were trimmed by 3 bases and 1 base, with 6 bases remaining between them. The CDR3 coding sequence is TGTGCCAGCAGCTTTTCCGGGAACACTGAAGCTTTCTTT. The encoded protein is CASSFSGNTEAFF.

The rearrangement uses TRBV5-1 and TRBJ2-5; D may correspond to TRBD1 or TRBD2 (5 bases each). Germline loops: CDR1 SGHRS, CDR2 YFSETQ. The CDR3 has 14 amino acids. V was trimmed by 4 bases and J by 4 bases, leaving 14 bases between them. CDR3 loop: CASSHGANRETQYF. The CDR3 DNA sequence: TGCGCCAGCAGCCACGGGGCGAATCGAGAGACCCAGTACTTC. The full variable domain, its missing parts supplied by reference TRBV5-1 and TRBJ2-5, is KAGVTQTPRYLIKTRGQQVTLSCSPISGHRSVSWYQQTPGQGLQFLFEYFSETQRNKGNFPGRFSGRQFSNSRSEMNVSTLELGDSALYLCASSHGANRETQYFGPGTRLLVL.

The J gene is TRBJ1-2, the V gene TRBV30, with D hard to call. Trimming pared 4 bases from V and 4 bases from J, leaving 7 bases between. The CDR3 spans 11 residues. Germline V gene sequence: CDR1 GTSNPN, CDR2 SVGIG (reference sequence). The CDR3 region is CAWTTAYGYTF. The CDR3 coding sequence is TGTGCCTGGACAACGGCCTATGGCTACACCTTC.

This chain links TRBV14 with TRBJ1-6, with D uncertain. CDR1 and CDR2 (germline): SGHDN, FVKESK. V lost 5 bases, J lost 11 bases, and 13 bases lay in between. This CDR3 contains 13 residues. CDR3 nucleotide sequence: TGTGCCAGCAGCGCGCAAAAACGAGCACCCCTCCACTTT. It translates to CASSAQKRAPLHF.

The rearrangement joins TRBV28 to TRBJ2-3; maybe TRBD2 (6 bases). The CDR3 extends over 15 amino acids. Per the germline V gene, CDR1 is MDHEN and CDR2 is SYDVKM. Trimming removed 6 bases from V and 0 bases from J, with 13 bases in between. CDR3 in amino acids: CASSISGPSTDTQYF. As DNA, the CDR3 is TGTGCCAGCAGCATCAGCGGGCCTAGCACAGATACGCAGTATTTT.

This chain connects TRBV7-9 to TRBJ2-3; D not certain. V was cut by 4 bases and J by 2 bases, with 13 bases left in between. CDR1 SEHNR and CDR2 FQNEAQ come from the germline V gene (reference sequence). The CDR3 consists of 15 residues. The CDR3 spells CASSSIQSSTDTQYF. The CDR3 nucleotides read TGTGCCAGCAGCTCGATTCAGAGCTCCACAGATACGCAGTATTTT.

This sequence joins TRBV5-6 and TRBJ1-2; D is unresolved. The CDR3 consists of 14 residues. The germline V and J ends were trimmed by 3 bases and 5 bases, with 14 bases remaining between them. Per germline, CDR1 SGHDT and CDR2 YYEEEE. CDR3 region: CASSSDHRRYGYTF. CDR3 DNA: TGTGCCAGCAGCTCCGACCACAGACGGTATGGCTACACCTTC.

The chain combines TRBV18 with TRBJ2-7; 10 positions match TRBD1. Trimming cost V 3 bases and J 5 bases; bases outside gene matches: 16. The germline CDR1 and CDR2 sequences are KGHSH and LQKENI. The CDR3 spans 18 residues. The CDR3 spells CASSPRTGGAVGVHEQYF. The CDR3 DNA reads as TGTGCCAGCTCACCCCGGACAGGGGGAGCTGTTGGGGTCCACGAGCAGTACTTC.

V is TRBV6-5 and J is TRBJ1-1, with a weak D call TRBD1 (5 bases). Germline V gene data show CDR1 as MNHEY and CDR2 as SVGAGI. The CDR3 runs to 13 residues. V lost 6 bases to trimming and J lost 4 bases, with 12 bases between them. CDR3: CASSLLRGTEAFF. The CDR3 DNA reads as TGTGCCAGCAGCCTACTAAGGGGCACTGAAGCTTTCTTT.

V gene TRBV12-3 or TRBV12-4 combines with J gene TRBJ1-4; D unclear. Trimming left V 2 bases short and J 8 bases short, with 6 bases between. The CDR3 runs 12 residues. The CDR3 loop reads CASSLFQEKLFF. CDR3 DNA: TGTGCCAGCAGTTTATTCCAGGAAAAACTGTTTTTT.

This clone was observed a single time. The chain employs TRBV9 and TRBJ1-1; TRBD1 is a possible D gene (6 bases). Per the germline V gene, CDR1 is SGDLS and CDR2 is YYNGEE. The V gene lost 4 bases and the J gene lost 0 bases, with 13 bases spanning the gap. This CDR3 contains 15 residues. This CDR3 reads CASSPGVGVNTEAFF. CDR3 sequence (DNA): TGTGCCAGCAGCCCAGGGGTGGGGGTGAACACTGAAGCTTTCTTT.

The chain combines TRBV9 with TRBJ2-1; possible D gene TRBD2, 5 bases. Germline V gene lookup returns CDR1 SGDLS and CDR2 YYNGEE. Trimming took 6 bases from V and 2 from J, leaving 15 bases between them. The CDR3 spans 15 residues. CDR3 nucleotide sequence: TGTGCCAGCACGGTCGGAGGTTCTACCTACAATGAGCAGTTCTTC. As protein: CASTVGGSTYNEQFF.

This rearrangement joins TRBV19 to TRBJ1-4; 8 bases line up with TRBD1. Germline V gene data show CDR1 as LNHDA and CDR2 as SQIVND (reference sequence). The CDR3 extends over 16 amino acids. The ends lost 5 bases at V and 0 bases at J; junction bases unmatched: 5. The CDR3 coding sequence is TGTGCCAGTAGTCGACAGGGGACTGCAACTAATGAAAAACTGTTTTTT. It is translated as CASSRQGTATNEKLFF.

The CDR3 here is CASSLRVGATAGNTIYF. The CDR3 DNA reads as TGTGCCAGCAGTTTAAGGGTCGGGGCTACAGCAGGAAACACCATATATTTT. The gene calls are TRBV28 and TRBJ1-3; a weak D match, TRBD1 (5 bases). V was pared by 2 bases and J by 4 bases, with 18 bases between. Germline CDR1 MDHEN, CDR2 SYDVKM. The CDR3 spans 17 residues.

The gene calls are TRBV6-5 and TRBJ2-5, with D hard to call. Germline lookup yields CDR1 MNHEY and CDR2 SVGAGI. Between the trimmed V and J ends, which lost 5 bases and 7 bases, there was a span of 14 bases. The CDR3 sequence is 13 residues long. The CDR3 sequence: CASSLRLEGTQYF. The CDR3 DNA reads as TGTGCCAGCAGTCTTCGCCTAGAAGGGACCCAGTACTTC.

V gene TRBV6-6 combines with J gene TRBJ1-6; D is possibly TRBD1 (5 bases). The V end lost 2 bases, the J end lost 7 bases, and 9 bases lay between the germline ends. CDR3 length: 14 residues. Germline V CDR1 and CDR2: MNHNY, SVGAGI (reference sequence). CDR3 sequence reads: CASSYRGGNSPLHF. CDR3 in DNA: TGTGCCAGCAGTTACCGGGGGGGGAATTCACCCCTCCACTTT.

This clone was found once. This rearrangement joins TRBV6-2 or TRBV6-3 to TRBJ1-1; D is undetermined. Trimming took off 4 bases at V and 0 bases at J, with 6 bases between the two ends. CDR3 size: 13 residues. Germline lookup yields CDR1 MNHEY and CDR2 SVGEGT. CDR3 sequence reads: CASSLPMNTEAFF. CDR3 nucleotides: TGTGCCAGCAGTTTACCGATGAACACTGAAGCTTTCTTT.

This clone was observed once. The V gene is TRBV4-3, the J gene TRBJ2-7; no firm D call. The CDR3 runs 16 residues. V was clipped by 3 bases and J by 3 bases, with 18 bases between them. The germline V gene encodes CDR1 LGHNA and CDR2 YSLEER. DNA of the CDR3: TGCGCCAGCAGCCATTCTGCCCGTAGGCGGAGCTACGAGCAGTACTTC. This gives the protein CASSHSARRRSYEQYF.

This chain links TRBV4-3 with TRBJ1-6; 7 nucleotides agree with TRBD1. CDR3 length: 16 amino acids. Germline loops: CDR1 LGHNA, CDR2 YSLEER. Trimming took 0 bases from V and 4 from J; bases not matched to a gene: 3. The CDR3 sequence: CASSQDLGQYNSPLHF. For the CDR3, the DNA is TGCGCCAGCAGCCAAGATCTGGGACAGTATAATTCACCCCTCCACTTT.

This clone was counted once. The gene calls are TRBV4-3 and TRBJ2-3, with 7 bases matching TRBD2. Germline V gives CDR1 LGHNA, CDR2 YSLEER. After removal of 0 bases from V and 2 bases from J, the junction contained 5 bases not matched to a gene. The CDR3 has 16 amino acids. The CDR3 DNA reads as TGCGCCAGCAGCCAAGAGTACAGCGGGGACACAGATACGCAGTATTTT. As protein: CASSQEYSGDTDTQYF.

This clone appeared a single time. The chain combines TRBV27 with TRBJ1-1; no reliable D call. Trimming removed 6 bases at V and 1 base at J, with 12 bases between. CDR1 is MNHEY, CDR2 SMNVEV, per germline (reference sequence). This CDR3 spans 14 amino acids. Written as DNA, the CDR3 is TGTGCCAGCAGAGTCACTCGGTGGAACACTGAAGCTTTCTTT. Encoded protein: CASRVTRWNTEAFF.

The V and J genes are TRBV24-1 and TRBJ2-2; the match to TRBD1 covers 11 bases. The junction had 4 bases not matched to a gene; V was cut back by 2 bases and J by 3 bases. In germline, CDR1 is KGHDR, CDR2 SFDVKD. This CDR3 has 17 amino acids. The CDR3: CATSDSEDRGHTGELFF. In DNA form, the CDR3 reads TGTGCCACCAGTGATTCTGAGGACAGGGGGCACACCGGGGAGCTGTTTTTT.

Of note for this clone: The junction and the germline gene differ at one end; a read error may be behind it. The CDR3 protein is CASSLEGDMANVPTF. DNA of the CDR3: TGCGCCAGCAGCTTGGAAGGGGACATGGCCAACGTCCCGACTTTC. The gene calls are TRBV5-1 and TRBJ2-6; D is possibly TRBD1 (6 bases). This CDR3 spans 15 amino acids. From germline, CDR1 is SGHRS and CDR2 YFSETQ.

V is TRBV9 and J is TRBJ2-3, with 8 bases matching TRBD2. The CDR3 is 17 residues long. V gave up 0 bases and J gave up 0 bases; unmatched junction bases: 6. CDR1 is SGDLS, CDR2 YYNGEE, per germline. The CDR3 is CASSVAVAGPSTDTQYF. The CDR3 coding sequence is TGTGCCAGCAGCGTAGCGGTAGCGGGGCCTAGCACAGATACGCAGTATTTT.

This rearrangement joins TRBV18 to TRBJ1-5; D might be TRBD1 (5 bases). CDR3 size: 16 residues. The germline V and J ends were trimmed by 0 bases and 3 bases, with 12 bases remaining between them. Looked up from germline, CDR1 is KGHSH and CDR2 is LQKENI. CDR3: CASSPPPGRDNQPQHF. The DNA for the CDR3 is TGTGCCAGCTCACCACCGCCGGGACGGGACAATCAGCCCCAGCATTTT.

The chain joins TRBV11-1 to TRBJ1-6; D remains unclear. Trimming stripped 7 bases from V and 0 bases from J, with 10 bases between. Per germline, CDR1 SGHAT and CDR2 FQDESV (reference sequence). There are 15 residues in the CDR3. CDR3 in DNA: TGTGCCAGCACCGAACGGAGCTCCTATAATTCACCCCTCCACTTT. Its protein product is CASTERSSYNSPLHF.